The present T cell receptor beta chain was sequenced within a study of cytomegalovirus exposure and HLA in healthy donors. A multiplex PCR was run with 60 Vbeta primers and 13 Jbeta primers. Libraries were prepared by immunoSEQ multiplex PCR; TCRdb keeps only in-frame clonotypes and omits some of them. The sample records under 75,000 clones, 70% to 85% being singletons. CDR3 length equals 15 residues. With V trimmed by 3 bases and J by 6 bases, 7 bases remained unmatched. The germline gives CDR1 WNHNN, CDR2 SYGVQD (reference sequence). The count of this clone is one. Its antigen is not known. Study-wide results and caveats: Presence/absence analyses took donor sequencing depth as roughly uniform. Follow-up analysis found HLA locus-dependent TCR association rates, highest for DRB1 and lowest for HLA-C.

V gene TRBV10-1 combines with J gene TRBJ1-1, with 10 bases lining up with TRBD1. The sequence derives from a human donor in good health. Sequencing was done on a sample of PBMCs. CDR3 DNA sequence: TGCGCCAGCAGTGATAGGGGACAGGGGAGCGCTGAAGCTTTCTTT. Translation gives CASSDRGQGSAEAFF.